This T cell receptor beta chain was retrieved from a study of cytomegalovirus exposure and HLA in healthy donors. Whole-study findings and limits: Sequencing likely generated an artifact that appeared as a cluster of highly shared sequence variants. Cytomegalovirus-associated status was assigned to about 150 TCR beta chains. Later on, an analysis tied around 17,000 TCR beta sequences to HLA alleles at 0.05 false discovery rate. A reported reduction in N-insertions relative to the 666-donor mean was seen in an Asian-associated ancestry cluster in a later analysis.

With regard to this clone: Its antigen is undetermined.

PCR used 60 Vbeta primers and 13 Jbeta primers. This table comes from immunoSEQ multiplex PCR, and its TCRdb copy is limited to in-frame clones, with some not included. The profile shows 150,000 to 200,000 clones, 70% to 90% of them singletons. The receptor comes from a woman under 30 in good health and CMV-seronegative. Specimen: PBMCs.

The CDR3 is CASRIRTGEIYEQYF. The CDR3 region has the DNA TGTGCCAGCAGGATCAGGACAGGGGAGATCTACGAGCAGTACTTC. V and J are TRBV6-5 and TRBJ2-7; 9 bases fit TRBD1. Germline CDR1 and CDR2: MNHEY and SVGAGI. There are 15 residues in the CDR3. V lost 6 bases and J lost 3; bases outside the gene matches: 9.